This passage covers 23 T cell receptor beta chains from one sample sequenced in a study of shared clonotypes between healthy human individuals. TCRdb keeps only in-frame clones here, not all; method: immunoSEQ multiplex PCR. This repertoire shows around 2.5 million clones, roughly 93% found once; its top ten account for about 0.39%. Material for sequencing was naive CD4+ T cells from PBMCs. Subset reported: CD45RA+ positively selected. Source of these receptors: a man younger than 30 in good health. Some clones in this sample may be carry-over from other donors' samples.

Notes on this clone: Within the sample, other DNA sequences also encode this same CDR3. The CDR3 loop is CASSPRGNTGELFF. The DNA for the CDR3 is TGTGCCAGCTCACCGCGAGGGAACACCGGGGAGCTGTTTTTT. The V and J genes are TRBV18 and TRBJ2-2; D remains ambiguous. V was clipped by 3 bases and J by 1 base, with 6 bases between them. CDR1 KGHSH and CDR2 LQKENI come from the germline V gene. The CDR3 is made up of 14 amino acids.

The V gene is TRBV9, the J gene TRBJ1-3; a weak D match, TRBD1 (6 bases). The CDR3 length is 15 residues. Germline CDR1 reads SGDLS; CDR2 reads YYNGEE. V lost 4 bases and J 2 bases, leaving 13 bases between the germline ends. The CDR3 nucleotides are TGTGCCAGCAGCCCAGGACAGCTTACTGGAAACACCATATATTTT. Protein: CASSPGQLTGNTIYF.

V usage is TRBV28 and J usage is TRBJ1-1; a possible D gene is TRBD1 (6 bases). Germline V CDR1 and CDR2: MDHEN, SYDVKM. This CDR3 is 16 amino acids long. V gave up 6 bases and J gave up 4 bases, with 21 bases separating them. The CDR3 region is CASSWSPTGGVTEAFF. The CDR3, as DNA: TGTGCCAGCAGCTGGTCCCCGACAGGCGGAGTCACTGAAGCTTTCTTT.

Only one count was recorded for this clone. The rearrangement links TRBV9 to TRBJ2-3; D gene unclear. The CDR3 spans 13 residues. CDR1 and CDR2 from the germline V gene are SGDLS and YYNGEE. V lost 3 bases and J lost 5, with 10 bases in between. The CDR3 DNA is TGTGCCAGCAGCGCCACCGTGGGAGATACGCAGTATTTT. Translating it yields CASSATVGDTQYF.

The V and J genes are TRBV6-5 and TRBJ2-7; perhaps TRBD2 as D (5 bases). V was cut by 7 bases and J by 6 bases, with 22 bases left in between. The CDR3 length is 15 residues. Per the germline V gene, CDR1 is MNHEY and CDR2 is SVGAGI. The CDR3 nucleotides are TGTGCCAGCAACATCCGGTTGGCGGAGCGGAGCGAGCAGTACTTC. This encodes CASNIRLAERSEQYF.

The chain carries TRBV28 and TRBJ2-1; TRBD2 agrees at 7 bases. This CDR3 has 15 residues. Germline V lookup: CDR1 MDHEN, CDR2 SYDVKM. The V gene end was trimmed by 7 bases and the J gene end by 0 bases; junction bases not matched to a gene: 6. CDR3 region: CASIGGRSSYNEQFF. In DNA, the CDR3 is TGTGCCAGCATTGGCGGGAGAAGCTCCTACAATGAGCAGTTCTTC.

The rearrangement links TRBV19 to TRBJ1-2; TRBD1 is a possible D gene (5 bases). The germline gives CDR1 LNHDA, CDR2 SQIVND (reference sequence). V lost 7 bases to trimming and J lost 3 bases, with 12 bases between them. This CDR3 contains 13 residues. The CDR3, as DNA: TGTGCCAGTACAGGGCAGACCCACTATGGCTACACCTTC. Translated, it gives CASTGQTHYGYTF.

Worth noting for this clone: A much larger clone lies one base from this, so it may be a read error. Other DNA sequences in this specimen translate into the identical CDR3. The chain has TRBV28 and TRBJ1-5; D remains unclear. This CDR3 is 12 amino acids long. V was shortened by 3 bases and J by 4 bases, with 4 bases between the two germline ends. Germline CDR1 MDHEN, CDR2 SYDVKM. The CDR3 DNA reads TGTGCCAGCAGTTTGTGGAATCAGCCCCAGCATTTT. Its translation is CASSLWNQPQHF.

Concerning this clone itself: This sample includes further DNA sequences coding for the same CDR3. The CDR3 spells CASSLRGQGAEAFF. CDR3 nucleotide sequence: TGCGCCAGCAGCTTGAGAGGGCAAGGGGCTGAAGCTTTCTTT. The V and J genes are TRBV5-1 and TRBJ1-1; TRBD1 is a possible D gene (5 bases). CDR1 is SGHRS, CDR2 YFSETQ, per germline. V was shortened by 1 base and J by 6 bases, with 13 bases between the two germline ends. The CDR3 has 14 residues.

The chain recombines TRBV14 with TRBJ1-2; 10 nucleotides line up with TRBD1. This CDR3 spans 15 amino acids. With V trimmed by 7 bases and J by 5 bases, 10 bases remained unmatched. Germline assignment: CDR1 SGHDN and CDR2 FVKESK. CDR3 bases: TGTGCCAGCAACCCAGACAGGGGGCGGGGGTATGGCTACACCTTC. As protein: CASNPDRGRGYGYTF.

The chain combines TRBV15 with TRBJ2-7; tentatively, D is TRBD1 (6 bases). Trimming shortened V by 2 bases and J by 0 bases, and 8 bases separated the two germline ends. The length of the CDR3 is 14 residues. Germline values: CDR1 LNHNV, CDR2 YYDKDF (reference sequence). The CDR3 nucleotides are TGTGCCACCAGCAGAAGGACAGACTCCTACGAGCAGTACTTC. It codes for CATSRRTDSYEQYF.

V is TRBV19 and J is TRBJ2-1; 11 bases match TRBD2. The CDR3 extends over 15 amino acids. V was pared by 5 bases and J by 7 bases, with 7 bases of the junction left unmatched. Germline loops: CDR1 LNHDA, CDR2 SQIVND (reference sequence). CDR3 in DNA: TGTGCCAGTAGTTTAGGGACTAGCGGTCAGAATGAGCAGTTCTTC. It is translated as CASSLGTSGQNEQFF. The full variable domain, with the rest looked up from reference TRBV19 and TRBJ2-1, is DGGITQSPKYLFRKEGQNVTLSCEQNLNHDAMYWYRQDPGQGLRLIYYSQIVNDFQKGDIAEGYSVSREKKESFPLTVTSAQKNPTAFYLCASSLGTSGQNEQFFGPGTRLTVL.

The chain couples TRBV4-3 to TRBJ1-1, with D maybe TRBD1 (5 bases). The V gene lost 1 base and the J gene lost 7 bases, with 13 bases spanning the gap. The CDR3 extends over 14 amino acids. CDR1 and CDR2 from the germline V gene are LGHNA and YSLEER. DNA of the CDR3: TGCGCCAGCAGCCAAGGGGCGGGGACGAGTGAAGCTTTCTTT. This gives the protein CASSQGAGTSEAFF.

This chain links TRBV5-6 with TRBJ2-5; D is unresolved. V lost 7 bases, J lost 1 base, and 8 bases lay in between. CDR1 is SGHDT and CDR2 is YYEEEE in the germline V gene. There are 12 residues in the CDR3. The CDR3 sequence is CASGRSQETQYF. The CDR3 DNA reads TGTGCCAGCGGACGGTCCCAAGAGACCCAGTACTTC.

The CDR3 DNA sequence: TGTGCCAGCAGCCTAGACAGGGTTGGGATGAACACTGAAGCTTTCTTT. It encodes CASSLDRVGMNTEAFF. The chain joins TRBV7-2 to TRBJ1-1; 7 nucleotides line up with TRBD1. V trimming: 5 bases; J trimming: 0 bases; junction bases outside the gene matches: 9. Germline loops: CDR1 SGHTA, CDR2 FQGNSA. The CDR3 spans 16 residues.

The V gene is TRBV27, the J gene TRBJ1-1; 8 nucleotides match TRBD1. V shed 7 bases and J 5 bases; nucleotides not matched to a gene: 15. Germline V CDR1 and CDR2: MNHEY, SMNVEV (reference sequence). There are 16 residues in the CDR3. The CDR3 DNA sequence: TGTGCCAGCAACCCTGTGGTGGCAGGGGGCATTACTGAAGCTTTCTTT. It encodes CASNPVVAGGITEAFF.

This chain joins TRBV28 and TRBJ2-5, with D perhaps matching TRBD2 (6 bases). The V gene's germline CDR1 is MDHEN and CDR2 SYDVKM. The CDR3 runs 17 residues. Trimming cost V 3 bases and J 2 bases, with 19 bases left between them. The DNA of the CDR3 is TGTGCCAGCAGTTTCCCCCTCTGGCGGGAAAAGCAAGAGACCCAGTACTTC. Its translation: CASSFPLWREKQETQYF.

The rearrangement links TRBV9 to TRBJ2-1, with D perhaps assigned TRBD1 or TRBD2 (5 bases each). Trimming shortened V by 4 bases and J by 0 bases, and 11 bases separated the two germline ends. Germline CDR1 and CDR2: SGDLS and YYNGEE. The length of the CDR3 is 15 residues. The CDR3 here is CASSSSGTSYNEQFF. The CDR3 DNA is TGTGCCAGCAGCTCCTCCGGGACCTCCTACAATGAGCAGTTCTTC.

The chain links TRBV25-1 to TRBJ1-4, with 9 positions matching TRBD1. V shed 6 bases, J shed 7 bases, and the junction held 9 bases outside the gene matches. The CDR3 sequence is 15 residues long. Germline loops: CDR1 MGHDK, CDR2 SYGVNS. CDR3 in DNA: TGTGCCAGCAGACCAACAGGGGGCGCGGGTGAAAAACTGTTTTTT. Amino acid sequence: CASRPTGGAGEKLFF.

This chain connects TRBV7-2 to TRBJ1-2; D is undetermined. V was trimmed by 4 bases and J by 5 bases, leaving 8 bases between them. The V gene's germline CDR1 is SGHTA and CDR2 FQGNSA. The CDR3 extends over 12 amino acids. The CDR3 DNA follows: TGTGCCAGCAGCTCACAACGGTATGGCTACACCTTC. Protein sequence: CASSSQRYGYTF.

V usage is TRBV7-3 and J usage is TRBJ2-3; tentative D call: TRBD2 (6 bases). Germline V gene lookup returns CDR1 SGHTA and CDR2 FQGTGA. The V end was cut by 5 bases, the J end by 2 bases, with 11 bases between. The CDR3 loop spans 14 amino acids. The CDR3, as DNA: TGTGCCAGCAGCGGAGGGGCCTTCACAGATACGCAGTATTTT. This encodes CASSGGAFTDTQYF.

The gene calls are TRBV18 and TRBJ1-4; 8 bases fit TRBD1. The V gene end was trimmed by 3 bases and the J gene end by 4 bases; junction bases not matched to a gene: 7. The CDR3 is 16 residues long. CDR1 is KGHSH, CDR2 LQKENI, per germline. The CDR3 DNA follows: TGTGCCAGCTCACCGAACGGACAGGGCTTTAATGAAAAACTGTTTTTT. It specifies CASSPNGQGFNEKLFF.

The rearrangement links TRBV6-5 to TRBJ2-5; the D gene is possibly TRBD1 (5 bases). The end of the DNA aligns better with TRBJ2-7, so the J call may be wrong. The V gene's germline CDR1 is MNHEY and CDR2 SVGAGI. This CDR3 contains 15 residues. This CDR3 reads CASSYSTQGKSEQYF. The DNA of the CDR3 is TGTGCCAGCAGTTACAGTACCCAGGGAAAGAGCGAGCAGTACTTC.